This entry lists 10 T cell receptor beta chains sequenced from one sample in a study of blood T cell repertoires in COVID-19. Profiled with immunoSEQ multiplex PCR; TCRdb holds only in-frame clones, not every one. Among over 200,000 clones, 80% to 85% were seen once, and the ten largest hold around 5.1%. Source material: peripheral blood. Receptors were obtained from a human donor in a cohort sampled during active COVID-19.

Only a few counts were recorded for this clone. The gene calls are TRBV11-1 and TRBJ1-1; a weak D match, TRBD1 (6 bases). Per germline, CDR1 SGHAT and CDR2 FQDESV (reference sequence). Trimming cost V 3 bases and J 1 base, with 6 bases left between them. The CDR3 loop spans 13 amino acids. The DNA of the CDR3 is TGTGCCAGCAGCTTGACAGGGAACACTGAAGCTTTCTTT. It codes for CASSLTGNTEAFF.

Ten or more counts support this clone. The CDR3 nucleotides are TGTGCCAGCAGTTTATCGGACGGCCGGGAAACGCCCCAGCATTTT. Translation gives CASSLSDGRETPQHF. The chain couples TRBV27 to TRBJ1-5; D call uncertain. Germline V lookup: CDR1 MNHEY, CDR2 SMNVEV (reference sequence). This CDR3 has 15 amino acids. The ends were cut back, 0 bases at V and 9 bases at J, with 15 bases in the middle.

J is TRBJ2-7 and V is TRBV6-5; 13 bases agree with TRBD2. The germline V gene has CDR1 MNHEY and CDR2 SVGAGI. The CDR3 runs 15 residues. The V segment lost 5 bases and the J segment 12 bases; nucleotides outside the gene matches: 13. The CDR3: CASSNPGTSGTKGYF. The DNA for the CDR3 is TGTGCCAGCAGTAACCCCGGGACTAGCGGGACCAAAGGGTACTTC.

The chain recombines TRBV7-9 with TRBJ1-1; weak D call: TRBD1 (6 bases). This CDR3 has 13 amino acids. V dropped 5 bases and J dropped 5 bases, with 12 bases sitting between them. The germline gives CDR1 SEHNR, CDR2 FQNEAQ (reference sequence). The CDR3 spells CASSPGEGTEAFF. As DNA, the CDR3 is TGTGCCAGCAGCCCAGGGGAAGGGACTGAAGCTTTCTTT. The complete variable domain, with remaining parts taken from reference TRBV7-9 and TRBJ1-1, reads DTGVSQNPRHKITKRGQNVTFRCDPISEHNRLYWYRQTLGQGPEFLTYFQNEAQLEKSRLLSDRFSAERPKGSFSTLEIQRTEQGDSAMYLCASSPGEGTEAFFGQGTRLTVV.

The V and J genes are TRBV19 and TRBJ2-1; 9 bases line up with TRBD2. Germline CDR1 LNHDA, CDR2 SQIVND (reference sequence). The CDR3 has 17 residues. V gave up 3 bases and J gave up 0 bases; unmatched junction bases: 6. The CDR3 loop is CASSMGLAGSSYNEQFF. The CDR3 nucleotides are TGTGCCAGTAGTATGGGCCTAGCGGGGAGCTCCTACAATGAGCAGTTCTTC.

The chain couples TRBV5-1 to TRBJ2-1; 10 nucleotides line up with TRBD1. The germline V gene has CDR1 SGHRS and CDR2 YFSETQ. Trimming at V came to 0 bases and at J to 4 bases, leaving 4 bases not matched to a gene. The CDR3 contains 16 residues. The CDR3 DNA reads TGCGCCAGCAGCTTGGTCGGGACAGGGGCGTACAATGAGCAGTTCTTC. Its translation is CASSLVGTGAYNEQFF.

The rearrangement links TRBV29-1 to TRBJ1-2, with D unresolved. V was clipped by 4 bases and J by 8 bases, with 14 bases between them. The CDR3 is 12 residues long. Germline V CDR1 and CDR2: SQVTM, ANQGSEA. CDR3 region: CSVGSAYVGYTF. DNA of the CDR3: TGCAGCGTTGGTAGCGCCTATGTAGGCTACACCTTC.

This chain's CDR3 is CASSLAADSSGAKNIQYF. CDR3 sequence (DNA): TGTGCCAGCAGCTTGGCCGCAGACTCCAGTGGGGCCAAAAACATTCAGTACTTC. The chain has TRBV5-4 and TRBJ2-4, with D uncertain. This CDR3 region has 18 residues. The V gene's germline CDR1 is SGHNT and CDR2 YYREEE (reference sequence). Deletions cut 0 bases from V and 1 base from J, with 17 bases between.

A word on this clone: Other DNA sequences in this specimen translate into the identical CDR3. This sequence joins TRBV7-2 and TRBJ2-7; 11 bases map to TRBD2. CDR3 size: 15 residues. CDR1 SGHTA and CDR2 FQGNSA come from the germline V gene. The V gene end was trimmed by 0 bases and the J gene end by 4 bases; junction bases not matched to a gene: 2. CDR3 sequence reads: CASSLALAGGYEQYF. The CDR3 bases are TGTGCCAGCAGCTTAGCCCTAGCGGGGGGTTACGAGCAGTACTTC. Supplemented by reference TRBV7-2 and TRBJ2-7, the full variable domain reads GAGVSQSPSNKVTEKGKDVELRCDPISGHTALYWYRQSLGQGLEFLIYFQGNSAPDKSGLPSDRFSAERTGGSVSTLTIQRTQQEDSAVYLCASSLALAGGYEQYFGPGTRLTVT.

The V call is TRBV25-1, the J call TRBJ2-7, with D possibly matching TRBD1 (5 bases). The CDR3 is 14 amino acids. Germline CDR1 and CDR2: MGHDK and SYGVNS. Trimming shortened V by 2 bases and J by 7 bases, and 15 bases separated the two germline ends. The CDR3 nucleotides read TGTGCCAGCAGTGAAAACAGGAACAGTGGGGAGCAGTACTTC. Translation: CASSENRNSGEQYF.